These 5 T cell receptor beta chains were sequenced from one sample in a study of blood T cell repertoires in COVID-19 (dated by TCRdb to 2018 to 2021). The library was produced with the immunoSEQ multiplex PCR assay. Sourced from immuneACCESS, this table was stored by TCRdb with only in-frame sequences that have V and J called. A share of the clones is absent; for the studies checked, an unresolved V gene accounts for under half, and the remainder has no known explanation. The table for this sample lists under 150,000 clones; approximately 84% of them were counted only once. About 18% of the sample is held by the ten biggest clonotypes. Sequenced material: peripheral blood. Receptors were obtained from a woman of 80 years or more with acute or convalescent COVID-19.

This rearrangement joins TRBV6-5 to TRBJ1-3; D gene uncertain. The germline CDR1 and CDR2 sequences are MNHEY and SVGAGI. This CDR3 is 16 amino acids long. The V end was cut by 0 bases, the J end by 0 bases, with 9 bases between. Written as DNA, the CDR3 is TGTGCCAGCAGTTACTCGGGAGGTGGCTCTGGAAACACCATATATTTT. This sequence encodes CASSYSGGGSGNTIYF.

This clone was found once. In DNA form, the CDR3 reads TGCGCCAGCAGCCAAACTAGCGGTACCTACGAGCAGTACTTC. It is translated as CASSQTSGTYEQYF. The gene calls are TRBV4-1 and TRBJ2-7, with 8 bases identical to TRBD2. V trimming: 2 bases; J trimming: 2 bases; junction bases outside the gene matches: 2. The CDR3 runs 14 residues. The germline CDR1 and CDR2 sequences are MGHRA and YSYEKL.

This chain joins TRBV7-2 and TRBJ1-5; D is unclear. In germline, CDR1 is SGHTA, CDR2 FQGNSA. The CDR3 consists of 16 residues. Trimming shortened V by 6 bases and J by 0 bases, and 15 bases separated the two germline ends. CDR3 residues: CASSSGNSRSNQPQHF. The CDR3 region has the DNA TGTGCCAGCAGTTCCGGGAACAGTCGTAGCAATCAGCCCCAGCATTTT.

The sample holds many counts of this clone. Within the sample, other DNA sequences also encode this same CDR3. The chain carries TRBV30 and TRBJ1-2, with 7 bases matching TRBD1. CDR1 and CDR2 from the germline V gene are GTSNPN and SVGIG (reference sequence). With 2 bases clipped from V and 4 bases from J, the junction kept 4 bases outside the gene matches. This CDR3 has 13 residues. The CDR3 is CAWSRDRPYGYTF. In DNA, the CDR3 is TGTGCCTGGAGTAGGGACAGACCCTATGGCTACACCTTC.

The J gene is TRBJ2-1, the V gene TRBV5-1; 8 bases line up with TRBD2. The V gene end was trimmed by 4 bases and the J gene end by 3 bases; junction bases not matched to a gene: 3. This CDR3 has 14 amino acids. Germline V gene data show CDR1 as SGHRS and CDR2 as YFSETQ. The CDR3 protein is CASSISGDYNEQFF. CDR3 nucleotides: TGCGCCAGCAGCATTAGCGGGGACTACAATGAGCAGTTCTTC. The full variable domain, in which reference TRBV5-1 and TRBJ2-1 provide the parts outside the CDR3, is KAGVTQTPRYLIKTRGQQVTLSCSPISGHRSVSWYQQTPGQGLQFLFEYFSETQRNKGNFPGRFSGRQFSNSRSEMNVSTLELGDSALYLCASSISGDYNEQFFGPGTRLTVL.